This TCR beta chain was sequenced during a study of molecular identifiers for immune sequencing clone quantification. One entry per CDR3 protein results from TCRdb running MiXCR on the PCR reads. Among tens of thousands of distinct CDR3 sequences, around 18% were seen once, and the ten largest hold over 1.3%. The specimen sequenced was naive CD8+ T cells from blood, with Jurkat cell RNA spiked in. Sample subset: FACS-sorted CD8+CD4-CCR7+CD45RA+ naive T cells. The TCR comes from a human donor in good health. Some libraries in this study had Jurkat cell RNA spiked in.

The CDR3 DNA sequence: TGTGCCAGCAGACCCGGGACTAGCGGGAGGGCCGCCTACAATGAGCAGTTCTTC. Its translation: CASRPGTSGRAAYNEQFF. The rearrangement joins TRBV7-9 to TRBJ2-1; TRBD2 matches 16 bases. Germline CDR1 and CDR2: SEHNR and FQNEAQ (reference sequence). The junction had 7 bases not matched to a gene; V was cut back by 6 bases and J by 2 bases. The CDR3 is 18 residues long.